This T cell receptor (beta chain) is from a study of siplizumab effects on memory and regulatory T cells. Whole-study results and caveats: Naive T cells appeared more diverse than memory cells and seemed to be major alloresponse contributors. Phenotypic classification as naive or memory proved unattainable for roughly 75-96% of proliferating CD4+ or CD8+ clones. Unstimulated subsets were the mapping target of only a minor fraction of alloreactive clones.

Details on this clone: Antigen specificity is unknown.

The CDR3 has 14 residues. V lost 2 bases, J lost 5 bases, and 12 bases lay in between. Looked up from germline, CDR1 is MNHEY and CDR2 is SVGAGI. Sequencing was performed with immunoSEQ multiplex PCR; in TCRdb, only in-frame clones are kept and a portion is missing. The repertoire holds over 95,000 clones, with roughly 95% as singletons. The V call is TRBV6-5, the J call TRBJ2-5; possible D gene TRBD1, 5 bases. The specimen was non-Treg CD4+ T cells sorted from blood. The origin of this receptor is a human donor in good health. The CDR3 DNA is TGTGCCAGCAGTTACGTCCAGGGTGGCGAGACCCAGTACTTC. Protein: CASSYVQGGETQYF.